This TCR beta chain was sequenced during a study of CD8 T cells in Susac syndrome. This clonotype was detected once. CD8+ and CD4+ T cells were negatively isolated; TEMRA cells were FACS-enriched. The RNA, about 0.5 to 1 ug, was put through reverse transcription using random hexamers. Amplification of TCR beta CDR3 used immunoSEQ multiplex PCR across 54 Vbeta and 13 Jbeta. TCRdb called the immunoSEQ multiplex PCR reads again in MiXCR, with one record for every CDR3 protein. The sample has about 150,000 distinct CDR3 sequences; approximately 93% are singletons. In germline, CDR1 is SGHRS, CDR2 YFSETQ. This CDR3 is built from 13 residues. V was clipped by 0 bases and J by 3 bases, with 7 bases between them.

This TCR was sampled from a human donor in good health. The chain has TRBV5-1 and TRBJ2-7, with no clear D. The sequenced sample was CD4+ T cells from PBMCs. CDR3 region: CASSLADLYEQYF. DNA for the CDR3: TGCGCCAGCAGCTTGGCCGACCTCTACGAGCAGTACTTC.